Detailed here is one TCR beta chain. Its target is unknown. In replicate PCRs of sorted subsets, approximately 210 ng DNA, about 30,000 T cell genomes, was used. Only in-frame clones appear in the TCRdb table, and some are missing; sequencing was by immunoSEQ multiplex PCR. The sample has approximately 1.1 million clones; around 78% are singletons. This sample was taken from a study of shared clonotypes between healthy human individuals. At the level of the study: Participating donors consisted of two women and a few men aged 18 to 49. Each donor contributed plates that comprised three CD4 naive, three CD4 memory, two CD8 naive and one CD8 memory.

The germline V and J ends were trimmed by 5 bases and 3 bases, with 16 bases remaining between them. CDR1 is SEHNR, CDR2 FQNEAQ, per germline (reference sequence). This CDR3 spans 15 amino acids. Points from the study as a whole: Only blood was sampled, and tissue TCR repertoires likely differ from blood ones.

This TCR came from a man between 18 and 35 years old in good health. Some clones in this sample may be carry-over from other donors' samples. The chain carries TRBV7-9 and TRBJ2-5, with unresolved D. The sample taken for sequencing was memory CD4+ T cells from PBMCs. Subset of the sample: CD45RA-negative fraction. The CDR3 coding sequence is TGTGCCAGCAGCCCCGCCCGGGCCCATAAAGAGACCCAGTACTTC. Its protein is CASSPARAHKETQYF.